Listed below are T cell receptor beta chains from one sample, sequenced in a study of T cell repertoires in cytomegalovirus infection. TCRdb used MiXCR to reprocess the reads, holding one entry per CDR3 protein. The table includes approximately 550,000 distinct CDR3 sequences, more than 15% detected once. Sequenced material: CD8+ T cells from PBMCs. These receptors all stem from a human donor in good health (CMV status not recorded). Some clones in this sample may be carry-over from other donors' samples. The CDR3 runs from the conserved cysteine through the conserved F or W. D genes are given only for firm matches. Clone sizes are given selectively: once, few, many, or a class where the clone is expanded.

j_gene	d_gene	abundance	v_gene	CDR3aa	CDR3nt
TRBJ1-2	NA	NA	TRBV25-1	CASSERETAYGYTF	TGTGCCAGCAGTGAGAGGGAGACAGCCTATGGCTACACCTTC
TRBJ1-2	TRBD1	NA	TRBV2	CASSEFGRGTAYYGYTF	TGTGCCAGCAGTGAATTCGGGCGCGGGACAGCATACTATGGCTACACCTTC
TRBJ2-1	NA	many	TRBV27	CASSFIRGGVRGLDEQFF	TGTGCCAGCAGTTTTATCCGGGGCGGGGTCAGGGGGTTGGATGAGCAGTTCTTC
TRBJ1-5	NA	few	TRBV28	CASSLREYSNQPQHF	TGTGCCAGCAGTTTGAGGGAGTATAGCAATCAGCCCCAGCATTTT
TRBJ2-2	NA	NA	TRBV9	CASTGETGELFF	TGTGCCAGCACCGGGGAAACCGGGGAGCTGTTTTTT
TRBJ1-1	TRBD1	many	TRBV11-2	CASSSRDRGRTEAFF	TGTGCCAGCAGCTCCCGGGACAGGGGCAGAACTGAAGCTTTCTTT
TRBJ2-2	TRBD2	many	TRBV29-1	CSVEGLAANTGELFF	TGCAGCGTTGAGGGACTAGCGGCGAACACCGGGGAGCTGTTTTTT
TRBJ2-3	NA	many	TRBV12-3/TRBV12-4	CASRSGWNTQYF	TGTGCCAGCAGGTCGGGTTGGAATACGCAGTATTTT
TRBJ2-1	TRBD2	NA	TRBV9	CASSASGVRNNEQFF	TGTGCCAGCAGCGCTAGCGGGGTGAGAAACAATGAGCAGTTCTTC
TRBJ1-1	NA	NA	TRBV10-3	CAIWDRLEAFF	TGTGCCATTTGGGACCGACTAGAAGCTTTCTTT
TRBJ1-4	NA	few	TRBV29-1	CSVVGDGQNEKLFF	TGCAGCGTTGTGGGGGACGGTCAAAATGAAAAACTGTTTTTT
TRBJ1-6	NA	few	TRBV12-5	CASDLQGFDNSPLHF	TGTGCTAGTGATCTGCAGGGGTTCGATAATTCACCCCTCCACTTT
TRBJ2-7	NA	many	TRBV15	CATSRESYEQYF	TGTGCCACCAGCAGAGAGTCCTACGAGCAGTACTTC
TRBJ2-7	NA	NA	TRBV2	CASSESGPGTYEQYF	TGTGCCAGCAGTGAATCCGGCCCGGGTACGTACGAGCAGTACTTC
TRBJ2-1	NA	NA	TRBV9	CASSVEGLGRTREQFF	TGTGCCAGCAGCGTAGAGGGTCTGGGTAGGACACGTGAGCAGTTCTTC
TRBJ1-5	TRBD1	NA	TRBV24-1	CATSDRTGKPQHF	TGTGCCACCAGTGACCGGACAGGGAAGCCCCAGCATTTT
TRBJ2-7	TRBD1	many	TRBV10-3	CAAEGQFDNEQYF	TGTGCCGCAGAGGGACAGTTTGACAACGAGCAGTACTTC
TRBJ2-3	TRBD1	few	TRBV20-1	CSARDMLGQDSTDTQYF	TGCAGTGCTAGAGATATGTTGGGACAGGATAGCACAGATACGCAGTATTTT
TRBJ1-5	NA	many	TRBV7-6	CASSLGAGHNQPQHF	TGTGCCAGCAGCTTAGGCGCAGGCCACAATCAGCCCCAGCATTTT
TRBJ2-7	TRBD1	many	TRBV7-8	CASSFGTGTYEQYF	TGTGCCAGCAGCTTTGGGACAGGGACCTACGAGCAGTACTTC
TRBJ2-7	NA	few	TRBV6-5	CASSYREASYEQYF	TGTGCCAGCAGTTACAGGGAGGCTTCCTACGAGCAGTACTTC
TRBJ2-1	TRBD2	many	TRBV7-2	CASIPSGGPDEQFF	TGTGCCAGCATCCCTAGCGGGGGCCCGGATGAGCAGTTCTTC
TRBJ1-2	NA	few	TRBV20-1	CSAPRTGPDYGYTF	TGCAGTGCTCCCCGGACGGGGCCGGACTATGGCTACACCTTC
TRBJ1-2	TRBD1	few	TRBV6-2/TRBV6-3	CASSWVKGQGSSARYGYTF	TGTGCCAGCAGTTGGGTCAAGGGACAGGGAAGCTCAGCACGCTATGGCTACACCTTC
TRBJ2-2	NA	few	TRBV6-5	CASSYAAAGELFF	TGTGCCAGCAGTTATGCGGCAGCCGGGGAGCTGTTTTTT
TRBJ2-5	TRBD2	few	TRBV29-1	CSVDGPGTSETQYF	TGCAGCGTTGATGGGCCCGGGACTAGCGAGACCCAGTACTTC
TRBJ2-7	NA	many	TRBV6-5	CASSYSHQEMSYEQYF	TGTGCCAGCAGTTACTCCCACCAGGAGATGTCCTACGAGCAGTACTTC
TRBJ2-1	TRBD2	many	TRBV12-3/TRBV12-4	CASRTRTSGGRDEQFF	TGTGCCAGCAGAACCCGAACTAGCGGGGGGAGAGATGAGCAGTTCTTC
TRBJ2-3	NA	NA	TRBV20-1	CSPQGPGTQYF	TGCAGCCCGCAGGGCCCCGGTACGCAGTATTTT
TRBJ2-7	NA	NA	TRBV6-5	CASSTGSEAYEQYF	TGTGCCAGCAGTACGGGGTCCGAAGCCTACGAGCAGTACTTC
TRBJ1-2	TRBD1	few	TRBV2	CARKGQTANYGYTF	TGTGCCAGAAAGGGACAGACAGCTAACTATGGCTACACCTTC
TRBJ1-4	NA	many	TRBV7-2	CASSLRTFNEKLFF	TGTGCCAGCAGCCTCAGGACCTTCAATGAAAAACTGTTTTTT
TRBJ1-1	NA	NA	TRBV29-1	CSVNGVSGRTEAFF	TGCAGCGTGAATGGGGTTTCCGGGAGGACTGAAGCTTTCTTT
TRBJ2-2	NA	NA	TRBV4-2	CASRKTGELFF	TGTGCCAGCAGGAAAACCGGGGAGCTGTTTTTT
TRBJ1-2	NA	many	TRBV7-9	CASSLSREGDGYTF	TGTGCCAGCAGCTTATCCCGCGAAGGGGATGGCTACACCTTC
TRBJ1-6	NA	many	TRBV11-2	CASSASQAIYNSPLHF	TGTGCCAGCAGCGCCTCACAGGCTATCTATAATTCACCCCTCCACTTT
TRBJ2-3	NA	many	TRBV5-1	CASSPRTGPKDTQYF	TGCGCCAGCAGCCCACGGACTGGTCCCAAAGATACGCAGTATTTT
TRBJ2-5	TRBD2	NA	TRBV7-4	CACRHPGLAGGPQETKYF	TGTGCCTGCAGGCATCCGGGACTAGCGGGAGGCCCCCAAGAGACCAAGTACTTC
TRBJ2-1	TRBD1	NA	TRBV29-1	CSVEGRQGWFF	TGCAGCGTTGAAGGCCGACAGGGGTGGTTCTTC
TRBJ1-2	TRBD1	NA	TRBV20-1	CSAIRTGRGQYGYTF	TGCAGTGCTATCCGAACGGGGAGGGGGCAATATGGCTACACCTTC
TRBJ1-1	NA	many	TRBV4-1	CASSQEMGGMEAFF	TGCGCCAGCAGCCAAGAAATGGGAGGTATGGAAGCTTTCTTT
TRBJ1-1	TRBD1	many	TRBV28	CASSRRGGTEAFF	TGTGCCAGCAGCCGCAGGGGGGGCACTGAAGCTTTCTTT
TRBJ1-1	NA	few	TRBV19	CASSILAGDTEAFF	TGTGCCAGTAGTATATTGGCAGGGGACACTGAAGCTTTCTTT
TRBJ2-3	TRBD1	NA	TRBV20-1	CSARARTGVRPDTQYF	TGCAGTGCTAGAGCGAGGACAGGGGTTCGCCCAGATACGCAGTATTTT
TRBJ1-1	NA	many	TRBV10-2	CASSESWGGTEAFF	TGCGCCAGCAGTGAGTCTTGGGGAGGTACTGAAGCTTTCTTT
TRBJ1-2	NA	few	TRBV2	CASSGTTYYGYTF	TGTGCCAGCAGTGGGACAACTTACTATGGCTACACCTTC
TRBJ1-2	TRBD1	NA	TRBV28	CASSPGQQYGYTF	TGTGCCAGCAGCCCGGGACAGCAGTATGGCTACACCTTC
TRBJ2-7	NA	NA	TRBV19	CASSIGQFDYEQYF	TGTGCCAGTAGTATTGGACAGTTCGATTACGAGCAGTACTTC
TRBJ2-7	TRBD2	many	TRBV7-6	CASSPGTSGRYSYEQYF	TGTGCCAGCAGCCCAGGGACTAGCGGGAGGTATTCCTACGAGCAGTACTTC
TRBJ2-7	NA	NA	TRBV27	CASSTGPTDEQYF	TGTGCCAGCAGCACCGGGCCAACGGACGAGCAGTACTTC
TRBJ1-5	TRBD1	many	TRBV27	CASSPDRAAQPQHF	TGTGCCAGCAGTCCGGACAGGGCGGCCCAGCCCCAGCATTTT
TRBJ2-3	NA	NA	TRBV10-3	CAISPGSLAGTQYF	TGTGCCATCAGTCCGGGCTCCTTGGCAGGTACGCAGTATTTT